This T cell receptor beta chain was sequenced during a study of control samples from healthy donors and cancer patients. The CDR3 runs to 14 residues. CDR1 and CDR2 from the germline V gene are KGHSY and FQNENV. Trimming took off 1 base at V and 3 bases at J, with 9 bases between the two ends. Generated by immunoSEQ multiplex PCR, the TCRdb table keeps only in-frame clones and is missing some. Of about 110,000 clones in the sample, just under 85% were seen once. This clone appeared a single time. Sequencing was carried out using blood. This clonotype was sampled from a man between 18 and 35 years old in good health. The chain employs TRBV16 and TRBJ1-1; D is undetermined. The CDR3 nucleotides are TGTGCCAGCAGCCAATATGTCGGGTACACTGAAGCTTTCTTT. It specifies CASSQYVGYTEAFF.